A single sample gave rise to the 28 T cell receptor beta chains below, sequenced in a study of T cells after yellow fever vaccination. TCRdb recomputed calls from the 5' RACE reads with MiXCR, one row per CDR3 protein. There are 100,000 to 150,000 distinct CDR3 sequences in the sample; roughly 6.7% occur only once, and 2% to 3% lies in the top ten. The sequencing used CD4+ T cells sorted from PBMCs, collected roughly 10 days after the first yellow fever vaccination. All receptors come from a man younger than 35 who received the YFV17D yellow fever vaccine.

This clonotype was observed at least ten times. V and J are TRBV24-1 and TRBJ2-7; TRBD1 is a possible D gene (6 bases). CDR1 is KGHDR, CDR2 SFDVKD, per germline. The CDR3 extends over 14 amino acids. V lost 5 bases and J 2 bases, leaving 12 bases between the germline ends. CDR3: CATSGGTPPYEQYF. The CDR3 DNA reads TGTGCCACCAGTGGGGGGACACCACCCTACGAGCAGTACTTC.

This clonotype appeared many times. The chain couples TRBV11-2 to TRBJ2-7; 12 bases are shared with TRBD2. V shed 2 bases and J 9 bases; nucleotides not matched to a gene: 20. CDR3 length equals 19 residues. Germline V CDR1 and CDR2: SGHAT, FQNNGV. The CDR3 DNA sequence: TGTGCCAGCAGCTTAATGGCTTCGGCTAGCGGGGGGGCCTCAGAGGGGCAGTACTTC. It codes for CASSLMASASGGASEGQYF.

This clonotype has at least ten counts. CDR3 protein: CASSLGVSSYNEQFF. For the CDR3, the DNA is TGCGCCAGCAGCTTGGGGGTGTCCTCCTACAATGAGCAGTTCTTC. The chain carries TRBV5-1 and TRBJ2-1, with no clear D. The V and J ends lost 0 bases and 0 bases respectively, with 7 bases between them. The CDR3 consists of 15 residues. Germline values: CDR1 SGHRS, CDR2 YFSETQ.

This clonotype has only one observation. V and J are TRBV5-1 and TRBJ1-4; possibly TRBD1 for D (5 bases). The V end lost 6 bases, the J end lost 3 bases, and 12 bases lay between the germline ends. The CDR3 is 14 amino acids. Germline V lookup: CDR1 SGHRS, CDR2 YFSETQ. CDR3 sequence: CASKAGGSNEKLFF. The CDR3 DNA sequence: TGCGCCAGCAAGGCGGGGGGGTCTAATGAAAAACTGTTTTTT.

Ten or more counts support this clonotype. This chain links TRBV29-1 with TRBJ2-5; the D gene is possibly TRBD1 (5 bases). This CDR3 has 13 residues. The V gene's germline CDR1 is SQVTM and CDR2 ANQGSEA. Deletions cut 1 base from V and 5 bases from J, with 11 bases between. CDR3 in DNA: TGCAGCGTTGAAGGACAGCCTTGGGAGACCCAGTACTTC. Amino acid sequence: CSVEGQPWETQYF.

This clonotype was counted many times. The chain uses TRBV29-1 and TRBJ1-1; possibly TRBD1 for D (6 bases). Germline loops: CDR1 SQVTM, CDR2 ANQGSEA. The V gene lost 7 bases and the J gene lost 1 base, with 28 bases spanning the gap. This CDR3 is 18 amino acids long. CDR3 sequence reads: CSGHTFGVVAGENTEAFF. The CDR3 DNA follows: TGCAGCGGTCACACGTTCGGGGTTGTGGCAGGGGAGAACACTGAAGCTTTCTTT.

This clonotype was counted ten times or more. V and J are TRBV29-1 and TRBJ2-5; 9 bases match TRBD2. The V segment lost 4 bases and the J segment 7 bases; nucleotides outside the gene matches: 10. This CDR3 region has 14 residues. Per the germline V gene, CDR1 is SQVTM and CDR2 is ANQGSEA. The CDR3 DNA sequence: TGCAGCGTTGGGACTAGCGCAATCTTTGGGACCCAGTACTTC. Protein sequence: CSVGTSAIFGTQYF.

This clonotype was picked up many times. The genes are TRBV7-2 and TRBJ2-5; TRBD1 might be the D (5 bases). Germline CDR1 and CDR2: SGHTA and FQGNSA. The CDR3 runs 12 residues. With 1 base removed from V and 9 bases from J, the gap between germline ends came to 9 bases. The CDR3 bases are TGTGCCAGCAGCTTAGGAGAAGGGGCCCAGTACTTC. Its translation is CASSLGEGAQYF.

The genes are TRBV5-4 and TRBJ1-4; unclear D gene. Germline values: CDR1 SGHNT, CDR2 YYREEE (reference sequence). The CDR3 has 14 amino acids. V lost 4 bases, J lost 0 bases, and 7 bases lay in between. CDR3 in amino acids: CASSGPATNEKLFF. For the CDR3, the DNA is TGTGCCAGCAGCGGCCCTGCAACTAATGAAAAACTGTTTTTT.

This clonotype showed up just once. One base away lies a much larger clone, so this may be a sequencing read error. The chain couples TRBV7-3 to TRBJ2-3, with 8 bases fitting TRBD1. The CDR3 sequence is 14 residues long. The germline V gene has CDR1 SGHTA and CDR2 FQGTGA. Trimming cost V 2 bases and J 5 bases; bases outside gene matches: 3. For the CDR3, the DNA is TGTGCCAGCAGCTTACAGGGGGCGAGAGATACGCAGTATTTT. Its protein is CASSLQGARDTQYF.

This clonotype was seen ten or more times. The J gene is TRBJ2-1, the V gene TRBV6-1, with TRBD2 matching over 8 bases. CDR1 MNHNS and CDR2 SASEGT come from the germline V gene. The J segment lost 7 bases and the V segment lost 2 bases, leaving 7 bases of the junction unmatched. The CDR3 is 15 residues long. As DNA, the CDR3 is TGTGCCAGCAGTGAACACAGCGGGGGCTTGAATGAGCAGTTCTTC. Translated, it gives CASSEHSGGLNEQFF.

This clonotype was detected many times. CDR3 sequence reads: CASSPGAAKNIQYF. The CDR3 region has the DNA TGTGCCAGCTCCCCGGGGGCAGCCAAAAACATTCAGTACTTC. This chain connects TRBV18 to TRBJ2-4; D may correspond to TRBD1 or TRBD2 (6 bases each). Germline CDR1 is KGHSH and CDR2 is LQKENI. The CDR3 length is 14 residues. Trimming left V 6 bases short and J 0 bases short, with 9 bases between.

This clonotype was counted at least ten times. The V call is TRBV5-1, the J call TRBJ2-3, with D tentatively TRBD1 or TRBD2 (5 bases each). The CDR3 runs 14 residues. Germline assignment: CDR1 SGHRS and CDR2 YFSETQ. Trimming left V 1 base short and J 3 bases short, with 9 bases between. The CDR3 sequence: CASSLWGRTDTQYF. CDR3 coding DNA: TGCGCCAGCAGCTTGTGGGGACGAACAGATACGCAGTATTTT.

In its sample, this clonotype was seen many times. This sequence joins TRBV20-1 and TRBJ1-2; D might be TRBD1 (6 bases). The V and J ends lost 0 bases and 2 bases respectively, with 13 bases between them. CDR1 and CDR2 (germline): DFQATT, SNEGSKA (reference sequence). This CDR3 comprises 15 residues. CDR3 coding DNA: TGCAGTGCTAGAGATGTTTCAGGGGAAAACTATGGCTACACCTTC. Its protein is CSARDVSGENYGYTF.

This clonotype has a count of ten or more. V gene TRBV21-1 combines with J gene TRBJ2-7; the D call of TRBD1 is as the table states it, not checked on the DNA. TRBV21-1 is termed a pseudogene. The CDR3 covers 12 residues. CDR3 sequence reads: CASSKRGYEQYV. The CDR3 coding sequence is TGTGCCAGCAGCAAAAGGGGTTACGAGCAGTACGTC.

This clonotype was observed at least ten times. This chain uses TRBV20-1 with TRBJ2-1, with D tentatively TRBD2 (7 bases). Germline lookup yields CDR1 DFQATT and CDR2 SNEGSKA (reference sequence). This CDR3 spans 13 amino acids. Deletions cut 8 bases from V and 7 bases from J, with 18 bases between. Here the CDR3 reads CSLLGGQVNEQFF. CDR3 DNA: TGCAGTCTGCTCGGGGGGCAGGTGAATGAGCAGTTCTTC.

This clonotype was observed a few times. The chain carries TRBV27 and TRBJ2-1; D possibly corresponds to TRBD2 (7 bases). Germline values: CDR1 MNHEY, CDR2 SMNVEV (reference sequence). This CDR3 contains 16 residues. V gave up 6 bases and J gave up 9 bases, with 24 bases separating them. CDR3 in DNA: TGTGCCAGCAGGACAGCTACGGGGGGCCCGCGGCTTGAGCAGTTCTTC. Protein product: CASRTATGGPRLEQFF.

This clonotype has at least ten counts. The rearrangement links TRBV6-2 or TRBV6-3 to TRBJ1-1; 7 bases line up with TRBD1. Germline V CDR1 and CDR2: MNHEY, SVGEGT. CDR3 length: 15 residues. V was pared by 7 bases and J by 2 bases, with 10 bases of the junction left unmatched. The CDR3 region has the DNA TGTGCCAGCACGAGGGGAGGGGACAGCAACACTGAAGCTTTCTTT. As protein: CASTRGGDSNTEAFF.

This clonotype showed up many times. The CDR3 sequence: CASSLNLAAVDTQYF. The CDR3 DNA follows: TGTGCCAGCAGCTTGAATCTAGCGGCCGTGGATACGCAGTATTTT. The chain couples TRBV7-2 to TRBJ2-3; the match to TRBD2 covers 7 bases. V lost 3 bases, J lost 6 bases, and 9 bases stayed unmatched. The CDR3 sequence is 15 residues long. Germline lookup yields CDR1 SGHTA and CDR2 FQGNSA.

This clonotype occurred many times. This rearrangement joins TRBV4-2 to TRBJ1-2; D gene ambiguous. Germline CDR1 reads LGHNA; CDR2 reads YNFKEQ. The CDR3 totals 15 residues. Trimming pared 0 bases from V and 1 base from J, leaving 9 bases between. CDR3 in amino acids: CASSQDVELNYGYTF. In DNA form, the CDR3 reads TGTGCCAGCAGCCAAGATGTCGAGCTTAACTATGGCTACACCTTC.

The chain recombines TRBV11-2 with TRBJ2-1; the D gene is possibly TRBD1 (6 bases). Trimming removed 8 bases at V and 7 bases at J, with 15 bases between. This CDR3 has 13 residues. Germline V gene lookup returns CDR1 SGHAT and CDR2 FQNNGV. In nucleotides, the CDR3 is TGTGCCAGCGGCCCTGGACAGCCTAATGAGCAGTTCTTC. Residues: CASGPGQPNEQFF.

This clonotype was picked up a small number of times. V and J are TRBV7-9 and TRBJ2-3; 10 bases are shared with TRBD2. Germline V gene lookup returns CDR1 SEHNR and CDR2 FQNEAQ (reference sequence). The CDR3 length is 17 residues. V lost 0 bases to trimming and J lost 6 bases; unmatched junction nucleotides: 9. This CDR3 reads CASSLALASGGIDTQYF. CDR3 in DNA: TGTGCCAGCAGCTTAGCGCTGGCTAGCGGGGGTATCGATACGCAGTATTTT.

This clonotype appeared many times. The gene calls are TRBV20-1 and TRBJ2-1; 10 bases are a match to TRBD2. After removal of 4 bases from V and 6 bases from J, the junction contained 9 bases not matched to a gene. Per germline, CDR1 DFQATT and CDR2 SNEGSKA (reference sequence). This CDR3 has 15 residues. CDR3 sequence: CSAKNSGGPSNEQFF. The CDR3 nucleotides are TGCAGTGCTAAGAATAGCGGGGGGCCCTCCAATGAGCAGTTCTTC.

This clonotype was picked up a small number of times. The V and J genes are TRBV29-1 and TRBJ2-1, with D perhaps being TRBD1 or TRBD2 (6 bases each). The CDR3 contains 17 residues. Trimming took off 0 bases at V and 0 bases at J, with 15 bases between the two ends. Germline V gene sequence: CDR1 SQVTM, CDR2 ANQGSEA. Written as DNA, the CDR3 is TGCAGCGTTGAAGATCTGGGGGGCTCCAGCTCCTACAATGAGCAGTTCTTC. This codes for CSVEDLGGSSSYNEQFF.

This clonotype was picked up many times. This sequence joins TRBV5-1 and TRBJ2-7, with 8 bases identical to TRBD1. This CDR3 has 15 residues. From germline, CDR1 is SGHRS and CDR2 YFSETQ. V shed 5 bases and J 3 bases; nucleotides not matched to a gene: 10. The CDR3 reads CASRNPHRGVYEQYF. Written as DNA, the CDR3 is TGCGCCAGCAGAAATCCTCACAGGGGGGTCTACGAGCAGTACTTC.

This clonotype has a count of ten or more. Written as DNA, the CDR3 is TGTGCCAGCACCCCCCGGGAAGGCAACCTAGGGAGCACTGAAGCTTTCTTT. It yields the protein CASTPREGNLGSTEAFF. V usage is TRBV18 and J usage is TRBJ1-1; D is ambiguous. V was cut by 8 bases and J by 4 bases, with 26 bases left in between. There are 17 residues in the CDR3. Germline CDR1 and CDR2: KGHSH and LQKENI.

In this sample, this clonotype turned up many times. This chain uses TRBV6-1 with TRBJ2-7; 7 bases agree with TRBD1. This CDR3 region has 15 residues. Trimming took 2 bases from V and 3 from J; bases not matched to a gene: 7. CDR1 is MNHNS and CDR2 is SASEGT in the germline V gene. The CDR3 nucleotides are TGTGCCAGCAGTGAATGGGGACAGATAATCTACGAGCAGTACGTC. Translated: CASSEWGQIIYEQYV.

This clonotype occurred many times. This sequence joins TRBV4-2 and TRBJ2-2; D call uncertain. Trimming cost V 4 bases and J 4 bases, with 13 bases left between them. Germline V gene lookup returns CDR1 LGHNA and CDR2 YNFKEQ. The CDR3 spans 15 residues. The CDR3 sequence is CASSLSLWPTGELFF. CDR3 nucleotide sequence: TGTGCCAGCAGCCTCTCGTTGTGGCCCACCGGGGAGCTGTTTTTT.